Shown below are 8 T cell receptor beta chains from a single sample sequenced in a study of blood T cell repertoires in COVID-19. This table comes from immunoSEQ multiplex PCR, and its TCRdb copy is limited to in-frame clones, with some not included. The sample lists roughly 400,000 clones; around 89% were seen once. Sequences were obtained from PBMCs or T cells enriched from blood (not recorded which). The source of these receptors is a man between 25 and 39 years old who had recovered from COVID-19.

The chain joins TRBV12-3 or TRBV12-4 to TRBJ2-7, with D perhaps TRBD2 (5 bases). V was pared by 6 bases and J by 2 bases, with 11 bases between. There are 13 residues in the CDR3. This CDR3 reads CASSTGNTYEQYF. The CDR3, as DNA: TGTGCCAGCAGCACCGGGAACACCTACGAGCAGTACTTC.

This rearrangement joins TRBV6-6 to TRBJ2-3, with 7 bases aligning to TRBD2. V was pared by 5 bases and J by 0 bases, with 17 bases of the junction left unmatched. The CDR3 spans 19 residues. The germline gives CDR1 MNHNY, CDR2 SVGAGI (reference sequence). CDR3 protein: CASSPRGVAGASSTDTQYF. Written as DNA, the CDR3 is TGTGCCAGCAGTCCTCGTGGGGTAGCGGGCGCGTCTAGCACAGATACGCAGTATTTT.

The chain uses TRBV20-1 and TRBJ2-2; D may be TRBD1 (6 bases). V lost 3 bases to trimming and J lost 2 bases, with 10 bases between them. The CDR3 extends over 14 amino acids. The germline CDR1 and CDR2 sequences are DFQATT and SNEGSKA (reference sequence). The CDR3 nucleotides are TGCAGTGCTAGTCGACAGGAAAACACCGGGGAGCTGTTTTTT. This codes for CSASRQENTGELFF.

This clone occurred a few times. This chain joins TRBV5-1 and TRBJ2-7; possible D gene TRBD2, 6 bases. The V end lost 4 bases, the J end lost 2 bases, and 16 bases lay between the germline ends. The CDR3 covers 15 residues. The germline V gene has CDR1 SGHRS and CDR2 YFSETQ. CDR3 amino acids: CASSPSTGETYEQYF. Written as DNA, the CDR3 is TGCGCCAGCAGCCCTTCGACGGGGGAAACCTACGAGCAGTACTTC.

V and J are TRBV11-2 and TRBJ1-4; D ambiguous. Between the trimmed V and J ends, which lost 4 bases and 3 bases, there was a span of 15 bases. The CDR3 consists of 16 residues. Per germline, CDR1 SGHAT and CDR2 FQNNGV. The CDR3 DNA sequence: TGTGCCAGCAGCTCGATGGGCGGGGTTTCTAATGAAAAACTGTTTTTT. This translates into CASSSMGGVSNEKLFF. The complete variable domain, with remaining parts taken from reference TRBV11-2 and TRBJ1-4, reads EAGVAQSPRYKIIEKRQSVAFWCNPISGHATLYWYQQILGQGPKLLIQFQNNGVVDDSQLPKDRFSAERLKGVDSTLKIQPAKLEDSAVYLCASSSMGGVSNEKLFFGSGTQLSVL.

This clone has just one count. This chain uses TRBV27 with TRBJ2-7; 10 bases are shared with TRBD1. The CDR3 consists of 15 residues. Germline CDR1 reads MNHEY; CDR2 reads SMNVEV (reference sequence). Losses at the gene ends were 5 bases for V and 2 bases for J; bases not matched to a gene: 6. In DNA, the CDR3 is TGTGCCAGCAGTCTAAGCGGGACAGGGGCCTACGAGCAGTACTTC. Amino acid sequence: CASSLSGTGAYEQYF.

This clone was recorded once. CDR3 in DNA: TGTGCCAGCAGTTTAGGACTAGCGGGAGTCGATGAGACCCAGTACTTC. Protein product: CASSLGLAGVDETQYF. The chain employs TRBV27 and TRBJ2-5, with 13 bases aligning to TRBD2. With V trimmed by 2 bases and J by 5 bases, 5 bases remained unmatched. This CDR3 contains 16 residues. In germline, CDR1 is MNHEY, CDR2 SMNVEV (reference sequence).

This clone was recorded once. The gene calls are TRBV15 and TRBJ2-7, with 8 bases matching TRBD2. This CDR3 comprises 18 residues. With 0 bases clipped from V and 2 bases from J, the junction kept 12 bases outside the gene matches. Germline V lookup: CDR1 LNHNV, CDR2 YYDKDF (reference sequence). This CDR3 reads CATSRDLSGRDFTYEQYF. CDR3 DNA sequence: TGTGCCACCAGCAGAGATCTAAGCGGGAGAGACTTTACCTACGAGCAGTACTTC.